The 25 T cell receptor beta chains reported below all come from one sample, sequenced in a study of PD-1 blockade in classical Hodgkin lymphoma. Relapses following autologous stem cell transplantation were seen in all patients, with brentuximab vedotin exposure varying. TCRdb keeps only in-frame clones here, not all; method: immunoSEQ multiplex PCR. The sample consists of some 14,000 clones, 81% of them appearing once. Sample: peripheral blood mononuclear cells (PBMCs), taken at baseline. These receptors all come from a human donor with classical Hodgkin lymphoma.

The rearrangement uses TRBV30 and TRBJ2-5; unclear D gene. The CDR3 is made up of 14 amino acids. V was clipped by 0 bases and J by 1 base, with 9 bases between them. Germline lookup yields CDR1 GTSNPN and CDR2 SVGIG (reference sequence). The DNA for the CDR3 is TGTGCCTGGAGTGTGTCTGGGTCCCAAGAGACCCAGTACTTC. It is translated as CAWSVSGSQETQYF. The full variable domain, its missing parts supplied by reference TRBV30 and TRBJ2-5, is SQTIHQWPATLVQPVGSPLSLECTVEGTSNPNLYWYRQAAGRGLQLLFYSVGIGQISSEVPQNLSASRPQDRQFILSSKKLLLSDSGFYLCAWSVSGSQETQYFGPGTRLLVL.

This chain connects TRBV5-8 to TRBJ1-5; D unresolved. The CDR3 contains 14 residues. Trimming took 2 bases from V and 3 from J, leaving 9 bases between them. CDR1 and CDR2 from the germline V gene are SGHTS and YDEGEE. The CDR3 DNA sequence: TGTGCCAGCAGCTTAGGGCAGCCCAATCAGCCCCAGCATTTT. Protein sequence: CASSLGQPNQPQHF.

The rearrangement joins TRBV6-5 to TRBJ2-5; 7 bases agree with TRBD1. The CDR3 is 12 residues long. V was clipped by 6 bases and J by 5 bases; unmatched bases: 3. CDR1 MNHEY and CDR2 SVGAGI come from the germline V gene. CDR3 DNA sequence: TGTGCCAGCAGATCGACAGGGGAGACCCAGTACTTC. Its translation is CASRSTGETQYF.

The CDR3 loop is CAWSEGVYNSPLHF. The DNA of the CDR3 is TGTGCCTGGAGTGAGGGGGTTTATAATTCACCCCTCCACTTT. The V gene is TRBV30, the J gene TRBJ1-6; D is perhaps TRBD1 (6 bases). Per the germline V gene, CDR1 is GTSNPN and CDR2 is SVGIG (reference sequence). V was pared by 1 base and J by 4 bases, with 8 bases between. The CDR3 consists of 14 residues.

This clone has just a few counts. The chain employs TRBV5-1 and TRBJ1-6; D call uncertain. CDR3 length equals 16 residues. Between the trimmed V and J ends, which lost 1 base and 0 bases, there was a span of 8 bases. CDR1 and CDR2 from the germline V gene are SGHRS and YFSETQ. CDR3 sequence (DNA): TGCGCCAGCAGCTTGACTTCCCGCTCCTATAATTCACCCCTCCACTTT. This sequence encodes CASSLTSRSYNSPLHF. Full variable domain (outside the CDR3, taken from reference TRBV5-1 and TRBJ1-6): KAGVTQTPRYLIKTRGQQVTLSCSPISGHRSVSWYQQTPGQGLQFLFEYFSETQRNKGNFPGRFSGRQFSNSRSEMNVSTLELGDSALYLCASSLTSRSYNSPLHFGNGTRLTVT.

For the CDR3, the DNA is TGTGCCATCAGTGTCTCGGGGGGGTACAATGAGCAGTTCTTC. Its protein is CAISVSGGYNEQFF. This sequence joins TRBV10-3 and TRBJ2-1; 8 bases are shared with TRBD2. The junction had 3 bases not matched to a gene; V was cut back by 4 bases and J by 4 bases. The CDR3 totals 14 residues. The germline CDR1 and CDR2 sequences are ENHRY and SYGVKD.

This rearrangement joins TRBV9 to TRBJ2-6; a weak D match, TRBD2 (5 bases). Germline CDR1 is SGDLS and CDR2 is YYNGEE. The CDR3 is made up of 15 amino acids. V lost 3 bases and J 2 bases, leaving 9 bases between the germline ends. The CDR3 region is CASSAHGAGANVLTF. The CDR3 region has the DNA TGTGCCAGCAGCGCCCACGGGGCTGGGGCCAACGTCCTGACTTTC.

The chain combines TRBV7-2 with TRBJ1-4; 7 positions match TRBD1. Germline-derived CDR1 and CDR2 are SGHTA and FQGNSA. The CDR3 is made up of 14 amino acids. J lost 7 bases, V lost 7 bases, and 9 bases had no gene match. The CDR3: CASTPTGQGEKLFF. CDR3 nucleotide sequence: TGTGCCAGCACCCCGACAGGGCAGGGTGAAAAACTGTTTTTT.

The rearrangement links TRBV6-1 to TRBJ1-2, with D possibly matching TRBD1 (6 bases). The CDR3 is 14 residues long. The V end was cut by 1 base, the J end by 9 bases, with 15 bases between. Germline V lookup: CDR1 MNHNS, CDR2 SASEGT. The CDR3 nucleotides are TGTGCCAGCAGTGAAGACTTTACAGGGAAAAGCTACACCTTC. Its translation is CASSEDFTGKSYTF.

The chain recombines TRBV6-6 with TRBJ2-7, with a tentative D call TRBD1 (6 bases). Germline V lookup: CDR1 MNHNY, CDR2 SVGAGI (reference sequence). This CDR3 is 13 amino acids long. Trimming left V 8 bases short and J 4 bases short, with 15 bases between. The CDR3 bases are TGTGCCAGCGGTATTGGACAGACTTACGAGCAGTACTTC. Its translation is CASGIGQTYEQYF.

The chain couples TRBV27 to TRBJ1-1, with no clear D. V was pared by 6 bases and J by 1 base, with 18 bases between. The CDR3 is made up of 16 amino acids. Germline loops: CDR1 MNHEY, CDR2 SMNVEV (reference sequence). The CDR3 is CASSPSRRDRNTEAFF. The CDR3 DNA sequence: TGTGCCAGCAGCCCCTCTCGGAGGGATCGGAACACTGAAGCTTTCTTT.

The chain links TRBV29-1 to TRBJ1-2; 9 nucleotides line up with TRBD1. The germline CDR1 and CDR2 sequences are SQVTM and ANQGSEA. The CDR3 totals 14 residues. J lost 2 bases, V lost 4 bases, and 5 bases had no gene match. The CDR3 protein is CSVARTGDNYGYTF. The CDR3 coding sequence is TGCAGCGTTGCGAGGACAGGGGACAACTATGGCTACACCTTC.

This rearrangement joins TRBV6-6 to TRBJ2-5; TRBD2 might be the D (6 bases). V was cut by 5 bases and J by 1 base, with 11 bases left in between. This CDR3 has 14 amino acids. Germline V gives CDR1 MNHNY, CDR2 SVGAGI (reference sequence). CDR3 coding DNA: TGTGCCAGCAGTCGACTAGGCGTCCAAGAGACCCAGTACTTC. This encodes CASSRLGVQETQYF.

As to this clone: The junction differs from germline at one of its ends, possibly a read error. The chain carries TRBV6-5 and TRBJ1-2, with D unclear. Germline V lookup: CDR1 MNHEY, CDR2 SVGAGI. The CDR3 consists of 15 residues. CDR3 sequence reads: CASSRTEVLGYGHTF. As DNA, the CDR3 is TGTGCCAGCAGTCGGACGGAGGTCCTGGGCTATGGCCACACCTTC.

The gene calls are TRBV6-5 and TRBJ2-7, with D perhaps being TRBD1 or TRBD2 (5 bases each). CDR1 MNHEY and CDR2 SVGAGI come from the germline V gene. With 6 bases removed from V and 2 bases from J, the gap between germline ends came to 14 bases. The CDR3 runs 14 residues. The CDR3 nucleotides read TGTGCCAGCAGCCTAACCCAGGGAGCCTACGAGCAGTACTTC. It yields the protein CASSLTQGAYEQYF.

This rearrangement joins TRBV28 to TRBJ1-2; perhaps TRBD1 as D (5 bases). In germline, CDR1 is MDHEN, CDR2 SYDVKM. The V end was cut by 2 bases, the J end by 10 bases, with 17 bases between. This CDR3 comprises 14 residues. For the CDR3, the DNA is TGTGCCAGCAGTTTACCGACAGTCCCCCTTGACTACACCTTC. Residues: CASSLPTVPLDYTF.

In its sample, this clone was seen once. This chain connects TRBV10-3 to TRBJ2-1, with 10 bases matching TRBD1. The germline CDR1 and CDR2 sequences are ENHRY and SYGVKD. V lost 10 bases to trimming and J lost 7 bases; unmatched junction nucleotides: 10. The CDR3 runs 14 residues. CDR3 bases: TGTGCCACCTTCCGGGACAGGGGTAAGAATGAGCAGTTCTTC. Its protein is CATFRDRGKNEQFF.

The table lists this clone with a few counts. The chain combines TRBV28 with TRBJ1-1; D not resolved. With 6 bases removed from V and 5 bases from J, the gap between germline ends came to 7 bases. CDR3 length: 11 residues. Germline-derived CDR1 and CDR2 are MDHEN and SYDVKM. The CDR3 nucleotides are TGTGCCAGCAGCAGGTGGACTGAAGCTTTCTTT. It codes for CASSRWTEAFF. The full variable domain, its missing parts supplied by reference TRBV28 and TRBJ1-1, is DVKVTQSSRYLVKRTGEKVFLECVQDMDHENMFWYRQDPGLGLRLIYFSYDVKMKEKGDIPEGYSVSREKKERFSLILESASTNQTSMYLCASSRWTEAFFGQGTRLTVV.

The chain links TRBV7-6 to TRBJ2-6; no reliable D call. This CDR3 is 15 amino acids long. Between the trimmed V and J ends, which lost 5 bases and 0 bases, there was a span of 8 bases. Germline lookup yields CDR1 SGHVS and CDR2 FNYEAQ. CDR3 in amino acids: CASSRAPSGANVLTF. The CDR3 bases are TGTGCCAGCAGCCGCGCTCCCTCTGGGGCCAACGTCCTGACTTTC.

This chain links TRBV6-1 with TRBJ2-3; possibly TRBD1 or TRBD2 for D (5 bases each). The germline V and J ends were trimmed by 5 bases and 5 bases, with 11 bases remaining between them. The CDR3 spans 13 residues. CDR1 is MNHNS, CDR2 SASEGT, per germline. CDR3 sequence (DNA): TGTGCCAGCAGTTTCGGGGCGGAAGATACGCAGTATTTT. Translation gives CASSFGAEDTQYF.

CDR3 bases: TGTGCCAGCAGCTTCGACCTTAAGCCCCAGCATTTT. It yields the protein CASSFDLKPQHF. The chain has TRBV7-9 and TRBJ1-5; unclear D gene. Trimming took off 3 bases at V and 8 bases at J, with 8 bases between the two ends. The CDR3 has 12 amino acids. Germline CDR1 is SEHNR and CDR2 is FQNEAQ (reference sequence).

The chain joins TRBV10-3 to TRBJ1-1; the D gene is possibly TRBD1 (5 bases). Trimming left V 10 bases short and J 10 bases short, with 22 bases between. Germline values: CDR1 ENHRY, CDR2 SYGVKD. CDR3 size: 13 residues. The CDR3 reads CASRTERGEGAFF. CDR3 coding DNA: TGTGCCAGCAGAACAGAAAGGGGCGAAGGAGCTTTCTTT.

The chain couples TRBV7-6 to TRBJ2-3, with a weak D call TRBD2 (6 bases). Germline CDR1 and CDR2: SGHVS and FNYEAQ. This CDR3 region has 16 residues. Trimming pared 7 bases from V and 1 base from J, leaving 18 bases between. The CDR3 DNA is TGTGCCAGCAACCCGGGGCGGGGCGGCGGCACAGATACGCAGTATTTT. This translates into CASNPGRGGGTDTQYF.

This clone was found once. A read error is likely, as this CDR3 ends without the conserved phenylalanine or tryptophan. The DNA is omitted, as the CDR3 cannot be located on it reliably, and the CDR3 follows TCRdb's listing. The CDR3 reads CASTFPGQESILG. The gene calls are TRBV6-1 and TRBJ1-1; the table's D call TRBD1 went unverified against the DNA. From its first to its last residue, the CDR3 has 13 amino acids. Germline V CDR1 and CDR2: MNHNS, SASEGT.

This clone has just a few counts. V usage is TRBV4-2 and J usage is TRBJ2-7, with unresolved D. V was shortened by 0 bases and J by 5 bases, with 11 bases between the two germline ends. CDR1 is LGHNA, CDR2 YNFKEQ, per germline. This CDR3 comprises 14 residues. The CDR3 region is CASSQEFELDEQYF. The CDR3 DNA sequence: TGTGCCAGCAGCCAAGAATTTGAGTTGGACGAGCAGTACTTC.